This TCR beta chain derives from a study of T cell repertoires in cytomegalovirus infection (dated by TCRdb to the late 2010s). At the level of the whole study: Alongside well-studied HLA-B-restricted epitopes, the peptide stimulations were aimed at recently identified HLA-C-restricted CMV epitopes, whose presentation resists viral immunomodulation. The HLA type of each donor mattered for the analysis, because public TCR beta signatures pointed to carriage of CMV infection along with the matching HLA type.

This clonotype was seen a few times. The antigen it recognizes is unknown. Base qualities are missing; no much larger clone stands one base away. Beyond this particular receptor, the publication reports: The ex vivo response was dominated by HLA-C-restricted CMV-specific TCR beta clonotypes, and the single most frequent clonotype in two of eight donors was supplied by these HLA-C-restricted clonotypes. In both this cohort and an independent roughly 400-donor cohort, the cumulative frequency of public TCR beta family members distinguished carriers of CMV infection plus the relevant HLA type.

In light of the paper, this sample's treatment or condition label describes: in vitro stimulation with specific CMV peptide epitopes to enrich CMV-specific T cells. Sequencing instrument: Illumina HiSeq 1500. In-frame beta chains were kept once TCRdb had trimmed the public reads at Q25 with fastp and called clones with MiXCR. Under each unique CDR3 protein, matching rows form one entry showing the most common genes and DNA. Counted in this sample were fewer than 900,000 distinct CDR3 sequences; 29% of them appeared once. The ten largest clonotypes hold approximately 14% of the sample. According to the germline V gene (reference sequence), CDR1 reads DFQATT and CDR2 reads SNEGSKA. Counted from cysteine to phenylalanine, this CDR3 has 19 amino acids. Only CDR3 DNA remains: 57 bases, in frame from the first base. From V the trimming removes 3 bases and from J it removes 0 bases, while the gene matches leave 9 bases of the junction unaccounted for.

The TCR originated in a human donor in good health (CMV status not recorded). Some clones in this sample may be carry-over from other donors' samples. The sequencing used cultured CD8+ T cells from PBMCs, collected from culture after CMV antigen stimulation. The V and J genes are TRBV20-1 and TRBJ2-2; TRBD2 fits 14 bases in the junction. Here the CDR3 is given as CSARGGLAGGHSNTGELFF. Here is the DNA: TGCAGTGCTAGGGGCGGACTAGCGGGGGGCCATTCGAACACCGGGGAGCTGTTTTTT.